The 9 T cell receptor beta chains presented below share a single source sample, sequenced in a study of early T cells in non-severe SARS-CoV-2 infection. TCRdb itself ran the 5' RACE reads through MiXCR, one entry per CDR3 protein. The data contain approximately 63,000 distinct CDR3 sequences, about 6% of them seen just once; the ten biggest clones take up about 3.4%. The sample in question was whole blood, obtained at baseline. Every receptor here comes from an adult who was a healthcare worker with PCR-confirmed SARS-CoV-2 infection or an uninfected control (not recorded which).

CDR3 sequence: CASSQASANRETEAFF. The DNA of the CDR3 is TGCGCCAGCAGCCAAGCATCCGCAAACAGGGAAACTGAAGCTTTCTTT. This chain joins TRBV4-1 and TRBJ1-1; D is possibly TRBD1 (6 bases). The CDR3 covers 16 residues. V was shortened by 1 base and J by 5 bases, with 17 bases between the two germline ends. Germline CDR1 MGHRA, CDR2 YSYEKL.

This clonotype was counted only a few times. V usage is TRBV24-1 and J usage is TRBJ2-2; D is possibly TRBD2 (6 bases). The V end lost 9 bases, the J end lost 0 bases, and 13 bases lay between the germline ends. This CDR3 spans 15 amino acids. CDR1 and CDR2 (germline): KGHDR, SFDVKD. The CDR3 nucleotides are TGTGCCACCTCCTCTAGCGATCCGAACACCGGGGAGCTGTTTTTT. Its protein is CATSSSDPNTGELFF.

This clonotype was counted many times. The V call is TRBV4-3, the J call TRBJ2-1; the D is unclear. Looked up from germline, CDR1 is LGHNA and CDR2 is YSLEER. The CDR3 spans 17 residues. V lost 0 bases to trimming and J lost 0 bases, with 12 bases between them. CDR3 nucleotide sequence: TGCGCCAGCAGCCAAGATGAAGACCTGAGCTCCTACAATGAGCAGTTCTTC. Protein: CASSQDEDLSSYNEQFF.

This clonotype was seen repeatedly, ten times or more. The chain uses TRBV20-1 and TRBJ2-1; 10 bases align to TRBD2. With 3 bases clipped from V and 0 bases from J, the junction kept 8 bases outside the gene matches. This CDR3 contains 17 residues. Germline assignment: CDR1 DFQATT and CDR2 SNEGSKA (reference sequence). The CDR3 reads CSASPRTSGFSYNEQFF. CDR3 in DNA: TGCAGTGCTAGTCCCCGGACTAGCGGTTTCTCCTACAATGAGCAGTTCTTC.

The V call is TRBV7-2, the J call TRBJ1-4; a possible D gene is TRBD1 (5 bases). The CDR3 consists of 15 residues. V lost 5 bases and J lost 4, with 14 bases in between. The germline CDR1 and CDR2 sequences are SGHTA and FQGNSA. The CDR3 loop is CASSPVWDRNEKLFF. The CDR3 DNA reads TGTGCCAGCAGCCCTGTCTGGGACCGTAATGAAAAACTGTTTTTT.

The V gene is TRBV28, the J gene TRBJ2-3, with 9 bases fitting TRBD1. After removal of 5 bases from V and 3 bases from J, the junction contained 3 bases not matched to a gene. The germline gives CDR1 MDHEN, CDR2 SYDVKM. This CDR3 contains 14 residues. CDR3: CASSLTGGTDTQYF. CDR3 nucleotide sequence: TGTGCCAGCAGTCTGACAGGGGGGACAGATACGCAGTATTTT.

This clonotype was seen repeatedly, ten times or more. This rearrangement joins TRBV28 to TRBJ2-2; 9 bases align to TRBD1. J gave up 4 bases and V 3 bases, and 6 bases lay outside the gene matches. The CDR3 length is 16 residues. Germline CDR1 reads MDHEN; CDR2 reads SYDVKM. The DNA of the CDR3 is TGTGCCAGCAGTTTCTCACAGGGGGCATTCACCGGGGAGCTGTTTTTT. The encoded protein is CASSFSQGAFTGELFF.

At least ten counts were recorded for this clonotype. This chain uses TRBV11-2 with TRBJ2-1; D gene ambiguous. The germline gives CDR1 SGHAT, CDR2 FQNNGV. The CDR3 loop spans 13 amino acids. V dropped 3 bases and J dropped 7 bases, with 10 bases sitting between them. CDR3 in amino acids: CASSFAQSNEQFF. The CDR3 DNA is TGTGCCAGCAGCTTCGCACAGTCTAATGAGCAGTTCTTC. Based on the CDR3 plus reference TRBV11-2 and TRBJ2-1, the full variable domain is EAGVAQSPRYKIIEKRQSVAFWCNPISGHATLYWYQQILGQGPKLLIQFQNNGVVDDSQLPKDRFSAERLKGVDSTLKIQPAKLEDSAVYLCASSFAQSNEQFFGPGTRLTVL.

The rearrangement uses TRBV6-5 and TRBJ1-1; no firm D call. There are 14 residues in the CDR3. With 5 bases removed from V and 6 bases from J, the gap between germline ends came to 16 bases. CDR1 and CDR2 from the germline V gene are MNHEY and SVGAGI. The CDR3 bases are TGTGCCAGCAGTCCCCCGACGTGGCCCTCTGAAGCTTTCTTT. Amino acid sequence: CASSPPTWPSEAFF.